The clone carrying this T cell receptor beta chain was picked up a small number of times. The data are from a study of blood T cells in healthy people across ages. Germline lookup yields CDR1 DFQATT and CDR2 SNEGSKA (reference sequence). The CDR3 covers 17 residues. Trimming at V came to 1 base and at J to 0 bases, leaving 6 bases not matched to a gene. Then a second PCR, running roughly 7 to 11 cycles, was carried out with a sample-barcoded 5' primer and a J-beta primer mix. TCRdb recomputed calls from the 5' RACE reads with MiXCR, one row per CDR3 protein. The sample includes 1 million to 1.2 million distinct CDR3 sequences, around two fifths seen only once; the top ten take about 12%. Per-sample yields of isolated PBMCs were at least 6 million.

This TCR was recovered from a man younger than 35 in good health. Input material: blood. This chain uses TRBV20-1 with TRBJ2-1; 10 bases map to TRBD2. CDR3 bases: TGCAGTGCTAGAGGTGCGGGACTAGCGTACTCCTACAATGAGCAGTTCTTC. Protein sequence: CSARGAGLAYSYNEQFF.